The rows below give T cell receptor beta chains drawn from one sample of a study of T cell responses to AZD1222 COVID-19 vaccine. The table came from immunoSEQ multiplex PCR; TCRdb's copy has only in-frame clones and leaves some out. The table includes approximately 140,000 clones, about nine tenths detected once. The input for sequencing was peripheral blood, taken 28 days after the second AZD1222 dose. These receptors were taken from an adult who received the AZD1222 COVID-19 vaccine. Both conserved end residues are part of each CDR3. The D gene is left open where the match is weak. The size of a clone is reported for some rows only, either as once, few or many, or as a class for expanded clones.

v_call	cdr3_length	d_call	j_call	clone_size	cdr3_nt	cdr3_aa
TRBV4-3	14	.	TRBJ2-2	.	TGCGCCAGCAGCCAAGATTGGGGCACCGGGGAGCTGTTTTTT	CASSQDWGTGELFF
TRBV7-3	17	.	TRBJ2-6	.	TGTGCCAGCAGCAATACCCCCACCAGCTCTGGGGCCAACGTCCTGACTTTC	CASSNTPTSSGANVLTF
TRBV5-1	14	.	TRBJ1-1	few	TGCGCCAGCAGCTTGGCCCAAGGGGGGACTGAAGCTTTCTTT	CASSLAQGGTEAFF
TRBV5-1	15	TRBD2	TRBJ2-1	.	TGCGCCAGCAGCTCCTACCCGGCGGGAGTCAATGAGCAGTTCTTC	CASSSYPAGVNEQFF
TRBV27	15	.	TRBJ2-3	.	TGTGCCAGCAGTTTTCGTCGGGGCGGCACAGATACGCAGTATTTT	CASSFRRGGTDTQYF
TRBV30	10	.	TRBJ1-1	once	TGTGCCTGTGCCCCTAGCGGAGCTTTCTTT	CACAPSGAFF
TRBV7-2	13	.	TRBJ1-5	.	TGTGCCAGCAGCTCCGAGGCCTATCAGCCCCAGCATTTT	CASSSEAYQPQHF
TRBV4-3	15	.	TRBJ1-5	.	TGCGCCAGCAGCCACCGGGCCACCAGCGGACAGCCCCAGCATTTT	CASSHRATSGQPQHF
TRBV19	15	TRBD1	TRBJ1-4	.	TGTGCCAGTAGTCCCACCGGGACAGCCACTGAAAAACTGTTTTTT	CASSPTGTATEKLFF
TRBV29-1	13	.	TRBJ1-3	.	TGCAGCGTTGGGGCCATCTCTGGAAACACCATATATTTT	CSVGAISGNTIYF
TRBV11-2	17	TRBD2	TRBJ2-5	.	TGTGCCAGCAGCTTACGTTTCAGCGGGGCCGGACAAGAGACCCAGTACTTC	CASSLRFSGAGQETQYF
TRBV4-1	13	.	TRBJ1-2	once	TGCGCCAGCAGCCAAGTCGCGTCCGGACCCTACACCTTC	CASSQVASGPYTF
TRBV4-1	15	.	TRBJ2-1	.	TGCGCCAGCAGCCTAGGGACTTCCTCCTACAATGAGCAGTTCTTC	CASSLGTSSYNEQFF
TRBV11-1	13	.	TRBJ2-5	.	TGTGCCAGCAGCCCAGGAACCGAAGAGACCCAGTACTTC	CASSPGTEETQYF